The next 32 T cell receptor beta chains were all read from a single sample in a study of shared clonotypes between healthy human individuals. Assay used: immunoSEQ multiplex PCR; TCRdb lists only in-frame clones, some missing. The table records roughly 2,500,000 clones, more than 85% of them present only once. The source material was naive CD4+ T cells from PBMCs. As for subset: CD45RA+ positively selected. These receptor sequences come from a man aged 18 to 29 in good health. Some clones in this sample may be carry-over from other donors' samples.

The V call is TRBV7-9, the J call TRBJ2-1; TRBD2 aligns across 7 bases. CDR3 size: 15 residues. After removal of 5 bases from V and 5 bases from J, the junction contained 9 bases not matched to a gene. Germline V gives CDR1 SEHNR, CDR2 FQNEAQ (reference sequence). The CDR3 sequence: CASSPPGSGHNEQFF. CDR3 nucleotide sequence: TGTGCCAGCAGCCCACCGGGTAGCGGGCACAATGAGCAGTTCTTC.

The genes are TRBV29-1 and TRBJ2-3; D gene ambiguous. CDR1 and CDR2 from the germline V gene are SQVTM and ANQGSEA. V dropped 1 base and J dropped 0 bases, with 11 bases sitting between them. The CDR3 runs to 15 residues. The CDR3 nucleotides read TGCAGCGTTGAAGGGACGGGTTCTAGCACAGATACGCAGTATTTT. Translation: CSVEGTGSSTDTQYF.

This clone has just one count. The gene calls are TRBV6-5 and TRBJ1-1, with TRBD1 matching over 7 bases. There are 16 residues in the CDR3. Germline values: CDR1 MNHEY, CDR2 SVGAGI. With V trimmed by 2 bases and J by 5 bases, 11 bases remained unmatched. CDR3 sequence: CASSYGQGVRTTEAFF. The CDR3 DNA is TGTGCCAGCAGTTACGGGCAGGGGGTCCGGACTACTGAAGCTTTCTTT.

V is TRBV11-2 and J is TRBJ2-5, with 11 bases identical to TRBD2. The ends lost 6 bases at V and 4 bases at J; junction bases unmatched: 7. The length of the CDR3 is 15 residues. CDR1 is SGHAT and CDR2 is FQNNGV in the germline V gene. CDR3 coding DNA: TGTGCCAGCAGGGTAACTAGCGGGAGTCCAGAGACCCAGTACTTC. It is translated as CASRVTSGSPETQYF.

Regarding this clone: The sample carries other DNA sequences with the same CDR3. The rearrangement links TRBV5-1 to TRBJ2-1, with 8 bases lining up with TRBD2. This CDR3 is built from 16 residues. Germline trimming cut 0 bases from V and 2 bases from J; bases unmatched to any gene: 4. Germline V lookup: CDR1 SGHRS, CDR2 YFSETQ. The CDR3 protein is CASSLGAGGTYNEQFF. As DNA, the CDR3 is TGCGCCAGCAGCTTGGGTGCGGGAGGCACCTACAATGAGCAGTTCTTC.

The genes are TRBV27 and TRBJ2-5, with D hard to call. The CDR3 spans 14 residues. In germline, CDR1 is MNHEY, CDR2 SMNVEV (reference sequence). Trimming removed 5 bases at V and 2 bases at J, with 12 bases between. The CDR3 bases are TGTGCCAGCAGTCGCCTTACGGAGCAAGAGACCCAGTACTTC. Amino acid sequence: CASSRLTEQETQYF.

V gene TRBV7-2 combines with J gene TRBJ2-7; D unclear. Germline CDR1 and CDR2: SGHTA and FQGNSA. This CDR3 spans 15 amino acids. V was trimmed by 1 base and J by 3 bases, leaving 13 bases between them. CDR3 nucleotides: TGTGCCAGCAGCTTAGTTCGGTCCCGCCTCTACGAGCAGTACTTC. It encodes CASSLVRSRLYEQYF.

This chain joins TRBV18 and TRBJ2-5, with D unclear. Per the germline V gene, CDR1 is KGHSH and CDR2 is LQKENI. V lost 6 bases and J lost 7, with 12 bases in between. The CDR3 is made up of 12 amino acids. CDR3 sequence reads: CASSPSMGTQYF. The CDR3 nucleotides read TGTGCCAGCTCCCCTTCTATGGGGACCCAGTACTTC.

The gene calls are TRBV19 and TRBJ2-7; D ambiguous. Germline V gene data show CDR1 as LNHDA and CDR2 as SQIVND (reference sequence). CDR3 length: 13 amino acids. Trimming shortened V by 8 bases and J by 3 bases, and 14 bases separated the two germline ends. The CDR3 DNA reads as TGTGCCAGTGGACCTGGGTGGGGCTACGAGCAGTACTTC. Translating it yields CASGPGWGYEQYF.

This clone is a singleton in its sample. The chain uses TRBV29-1 and TRBJ2-7; perhaps TRBD2 as D (6 bases). CDR3 length: 11 residues. The ends were cut back, 7 bases at V and 5 bases at J, with 12 bases in the middle. Germline CDR1 reads SQVTM; CDR2 reads ANQGSEA. CDR3 bases: TGCAGCGCCCGGAGGGACGACGAGCAGTACTTC. This gives the protein CSARRDDEQYF.

The chain uses TRBV27 and TRBJ1-1; D is undetermined. Between the trimmed V and J ends, which lost 5 bases and 4 bases, there was a span of 17 bases. The germline gives CDR1 MNHEY, CDR2 SMNVEV (reference sequence). The CDR3 totals 15 residues. This chain's CDR3 is CASSRSGLGITEAFF. For the CDR3, the DNA is TGTGCCAGCAGTCGATCTGGCCTAGGAATCACTGAAGCTTTCTTT.

In the case of this clone: The same CDR3 is also encoded by other DNA sequences in this sample. The chain recombines TRBV18 with TRBJ2-7, with 7 bases identical to TRBD2. V lost 2 bases, J lost 2 bases, and 3 bases stayed unmatched. CDR3 length: 14 amino acids. CDR1 KGHSH and CDR2 LQKENI come from the germline V gene. CDR3 loop: CASSPGRGPYEQYF. In DNA, the CDR3 is TGTGCCAGCTCACCAGGGAGGGGTCCCTACGAGCAGTACTTC.

The chain links TRBV5-1 to TRBJ2-5; perhaps TRBD2 as D (5 bases). This CDR3 comprises 14 residues. Per germline, CDR1 SGHRS and CDR2 YFSETQ. The V end was cut by 2 bases, the J end by 1 base, with 9 bases between. CDR3 DNA sequence: TGCGCCAGCAGCTTCAACGGACTCCAAGAGACCCAGTACTTC. It yields the protein CASSFNGLQETQYF.

This chain links TRBV6-6 with TRBJ2-7; D may be TRBD2 (5 bases). Germline CDR1 is MNHNY and CDR2 is SVGAGI (reference sequence). The CDR3 loop spans 14 amino acids. The V end lost 2 bases, the J end lost 6 bases, and 14 bases lay between the germline ends. This CDR3 reads CASSYAGLAGEQYF. CDR3 coding DNA: TGTGCCAGCAGTTACGCCGGGCTAGCAGGCGAGCAGTACTTC.

The chain recombines TRBV9 with TRBJ2-1; the match to TRBD1 covers 8 bases. This CDR3 comprises 15 residues. Germline CDR1 and CDR2: SGDLS and YYNGEE. J lost 3 bases, V lost 3 bases, and 5 bases had no gene match. CDR3 region: CASSETGDSYNEQFF. The CDR3 nucleotides read TGTGCCAGCAGCGAGACAGGGGATAGCTACAATGAGCAGTTCTTC.

The CDR3 DNA is TGCGCCAGCAGTGAGTTCCGGACAGGAGAGGCCTACGAGCAGTACTTC. It yields the protein CASSEFRTGEAYEQYF. The chain carries TRBV10-1 and TRBJ2-7, with 7 bases that match TRBD1. The V gene's germline CDR1 is WNHNN and CDR2 SYGVQD (reference sequence). This CDR3 is 16 amino acids long. With V trimmed by 1 base and J by 2 bases, 8 bases remained unmatched.

The chain links TRBV28 to TRBJ2-7, with 16 bases matching TRBD2. Germline V gene lookup returns CDR1 MDHEN and CDR2 SYDVKM. V dropped 6 bases and J dropped 6; count of bases not matched to a gene: 11. This CDR3 region has 17 residues. The DNA of the CDR3 is TGTGCCAGCAGACGCTATTCCGGGACTAGCGGGAGGGGCGAGCAGTACTTC. Translating gives CASRRYSGTSGRGEQYF.

The rearrangement uses TRBV11-3 and TRBJ2-7; D remains ambiguous. CDR3 length: 13 residues. With 5 bases removed from V and 4 bases from J, the gap between germline ends came to 12 bases. The germline gives CDR1 SGHNT, CDR2 YENEEA. Here the CDR3 DNA reads TGTGCCAGCAGCCTAAATCCCGGATACGAGCAGTACTTC. Protein sequence: CASSLNPGYEQYF.

The CDR3 is CASSFNSDYGYTF. CDR3 sequence (DNA): TGCGCCAGCAGCTTCAACAGCGACTATGGCTACACCTTC. V and J are TRBV5-1 and TRBJ1-2; D gene unclear. Deletions cut 2 bases from V and 3 bases from J, with 8 bases between. The germline V gene has CDR1 SGHRS and CDR2 YFSETQ. There are 13 residues in the CDR3.

The chain joins TRBV6-5 to TRBJ1-1; D is perhaps TRBD1 (5 bases). The CDR3 extends over 15 amino acids. Germline V gene sequence: CDR1 MNHEY, CDR2 SVGAGI. V was clipped by 1 base and J by 4 bases, with 13 bases between them. This CDR3 reads CASSYFDAGGTEAFF. The CDR3 nucleotides read TGTGCCAGCAGTTACTTCGACGCCGGGGGCACTGAAGCTTTCTTT.

The J gene is TRBJ2-1, the V gene TRBV7-8; a possible D gene is TRBD2 (6 bases). Germline loops: CDR1 SGHVS, CDR2 FQNEAQ. V lost 5 bases and J 9 bases, leaving 11 bases between the germline ends. This CDR3 is built from 12 residues. In nucleotides, the CDR3 is TGTGCCAGCAGCAACCTGGGAGGTGAGCAGTTCTTC. Its protein product is CASSNLGGEQFF.

This clone turned up a few times. The chain combines TRBV19 with TRBJ1-2; 9 bases map to TRBD1. Per the germline V gene, CDR1 is LNHDA and CDR2 is SQIVND (reference sequence). The J segment lost 3 bases and the V segment lost 5 bases, leaving 1 base of the junction unmatched. This CDR3 comprises 13 residues. CDR3 sequence (DNA): TGTGCCAGTAGTGACAGGGGGGACTATGGCTACACCTTC. Protein: CASSDRGDYGYTF.

The chain carries TRBV5-6 and TRBJ2-7, with a tentative D call TRBD1 (6 bases). CDR1 and CDR2 (germline): SGHDT, YYEEEE. The V end was cut by 2 bases, the J end by 0 bases, with 9 bases between. The CDR3 extends over 14 amino acids. This CDR3 reads CASSLLDSSYEQYF. In DNA, the CDR3 is TGTGCCAGCAGCTTACTGGACAGCTCCTACGAGCAGTACTTC.

This sequence joins TRBV14 and TRBJ2-1; D not certain. Germline V lookup: CDR1 SGHDN, CDR2 FVKESK. The germline V and J ends were trimmed by 2 bases and 6 bases, with 14 bases remaining between them. CDR3 length: 15 amino acids. For the CDR3, the DNA is TGTGCCAGCAGCCAAATAGGCCCCCTTATCAATGAGCAGTTCTTC. Protein product: CASSQIGPLINEQFF.

This clone appeared once. The J gene is TRBJ2-7, the V gene TRBV29-1, with D possibly being TRBD1 (5 bases). Between the trimmed V and J ends, which lost 5 bases and 1 base, there was a span of 24 bases. The CDR3 is 17 residues long. The germline CDR1 and CDR2 sequences are SQVTM and ANQGSEA. Written as DNA, the CDR3 is TGCAGCGTTCGCCACCTGAAGAACAGGCCAAGATCCTACGAGCAGTACTTC. Translation: CSVRHLKNRPRSYEQYF.

On this clone: Other DNA sequences from this sample encode an identical CDR3 as well. The CDR3 spells CASSLQGYGYTF. The CDR3 DNA follows: TGTGCCAGCAGTTTACAGGGGTATGGCTACACCTTC. This rearrangement joins TRBV27 to TRBJ1-2; tentative D call: TRBD1 (6 bases). The CDR3 length is 12 residues. The germline V gene encodes CDR1 MNHEY and CDR2 SMNVEV (reference sequence). Between the trimmed V and J ends, which lost 2 bases and 5 bases, there was a span of 6 bases.

The V call is TRBV10-3, the J call TRBJ2-4, with 11 bases aligning to TRBD2. Trimming took 5 bases from V and 9 from J; bases not matched to a gene: 9. This CDR3 spans 15 amino acids. In germline, CDR1 is ENHRY, CDR2 SYGVKD. The CDR3 spells CAISFTSGRQAIQYF. The CDR3 nucleotides are TGTGCCATCAGTTTTACTAGCGGGAGACAAGCCATTCAGTACTTC.

The rearrangement uses TRBV29-1 and TRBJ2-6; D is ambiguous. V gave up 3 bases and J gave up 2 bases, with 5 bases separating them. Germline CDR1 reads SQVTM; CDR2 reads ANQGSEA. The CDR3 is made up of 13 amino acids. The chain's CDR3 is CSVDFAGANVLTF. CDR3 coding DNA: TGCAGCGTTGATTTCGCTGGGGCCAACGTCCTGACTTTC.

This CDR3 reads CASWVGRDLETQYF. The CDR3 nucleotides read TGTGCCAGCTGGGTCGGGAGGGATTTAGAGACCCAGTACTTC. The chain links TRBV2 to TRBJ2-5; TRBD2 agrees at 8 bases. This CDR3 is 14 amino acids long. The ends lost 8 bases at V and 4 bases at J; junction bases unmatched: 9. Per the germline V gene, CDR1 is SNHLY and CDR2 is FYNNEI.

J is TRBJ2-7 and V is TRBV29-1, with 9 bases matching TRBD1. Germline V lookup: CDR1 SQVTM, CDR2 ANQGSEA. The CDR3 is 13 residues long. Trimming cost V 3 bases and J 6 bases; bases outside gene matches: 6. The CDR3 protein is CSVDGQGFGEQYF. CDR3 nucleotides: TGCAGCGTTGATGGACAGGGGTTCGGCGAGCAGTACTTC.

The V and J genes are TRBV7-9 and TRBJ2-2; no definite D call. Trimming left V 2 bases short and J 4 bases short, with 5 bases between. Germline CDR1 reads SEHNR; CDR2 reads FQNEAQ (reference sequence). This CDR3 has 13 residues. The CDR3 DNA follows: TGTGCCAGCAGCTTACTGTCCACCGGGGAGCTGTTTTTT. It is translated as CASSLLSTGELFF.

The rearrangement links TRBV4-1 to TRBJ2-4, with D possibly being TRBD2 (7 bases). Germline lookup yields CDR1 MGHRA and CDR2 YSYEKL. The CDR3 is 16 amino acids. Trimming cost V 0 bases and J 2 bases, with 11 bases left between them. The DNA of the CDR3 is TGCGCCAGCAGCCAAGATGCGGGGGCGTCCAAAAACATTCAGTACTTC. Residues: CASSQDAGASKNIQYF.